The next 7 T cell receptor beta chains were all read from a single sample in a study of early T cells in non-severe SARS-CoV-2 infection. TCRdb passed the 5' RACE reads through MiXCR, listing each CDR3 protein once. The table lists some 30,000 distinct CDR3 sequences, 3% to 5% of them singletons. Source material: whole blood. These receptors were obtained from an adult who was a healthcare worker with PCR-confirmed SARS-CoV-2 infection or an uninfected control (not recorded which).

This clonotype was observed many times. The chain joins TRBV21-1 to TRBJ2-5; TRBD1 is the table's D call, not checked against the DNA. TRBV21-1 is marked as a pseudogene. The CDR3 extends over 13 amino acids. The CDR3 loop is CASSKRGKETQYF. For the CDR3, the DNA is TGTGCCAGCAGCAAAAGGGGAAAAGAGACCCAGTACTTC.

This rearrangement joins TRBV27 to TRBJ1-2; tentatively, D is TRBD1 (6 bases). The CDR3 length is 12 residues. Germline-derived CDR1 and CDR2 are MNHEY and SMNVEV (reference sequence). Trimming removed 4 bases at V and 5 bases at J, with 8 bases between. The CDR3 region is CASSSTGYGYTF. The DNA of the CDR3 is TGTGCCAGCAGTTCTACAGGGTATGGCTACACCTTC.

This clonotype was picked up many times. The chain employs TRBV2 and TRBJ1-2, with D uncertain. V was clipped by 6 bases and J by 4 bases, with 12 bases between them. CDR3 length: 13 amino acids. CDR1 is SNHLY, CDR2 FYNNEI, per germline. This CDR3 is CASRVTAIYGYTF. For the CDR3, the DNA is TGTGCCAGCAGAGTGACGGCAATCTATGGCTACACCTTC.

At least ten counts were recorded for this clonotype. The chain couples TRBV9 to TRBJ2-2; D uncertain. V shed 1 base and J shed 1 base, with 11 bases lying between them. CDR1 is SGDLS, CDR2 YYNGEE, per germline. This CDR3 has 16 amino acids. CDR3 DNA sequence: TGTGCCAGCAGCGTAAAGCCATACCTGAACACCGGGGAGCTGTTTTTT. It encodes CASSVKPYLNTGELFF.

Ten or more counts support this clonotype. The CDR3 loop reads CASSLHPTGGQYGYTF. In DNA, the CDR3 is TGTGCCAGCAGCCTCCACCCGACAGGGGGGCAATATGGCTACACCTTC. The V call is TRBV5-8, the J call TRBJ1-2; 9 bases fit TRBD1. The germline V gene has CDR1 SGHTS and CDR2 YDEGEE. The length of the CDR3 is 16 residues. With 4 bases clipped from V and 5 bases from J, the junction kept 12 bases outside the gene matches.

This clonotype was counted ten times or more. This CDR3 is CASSLQGATGGELFF. The CDR3 bases are TGTGCCAGCAGCTTACAGGGGGCTACTGGCGGGGAGCTGTTTTTT. The chain employs TRBV11-2 and TRBJ2-2; the match to TRBD1 covers 8 bases. Germline V gene sequence: CDR1 SGHAT, CDR2 FQNNGV. This CDR3 has 15 residues. Trimming removed 2 bases from V and 7 bases from J; junction bases left unmatched: 6. The whole variable domain, filled in from reference TRBV11-2 and TRBJ2-2, reads EAGVAQSPRYKIIEKRQSVAFWCNPISGHATLYWYQQILGQGPKLLIQFQNNGVVDDSQLPKDRFSAERLKGVDSTLKIQPAKLEDSAVYLCASSLQGATGGELFFGEGSRLTVL.

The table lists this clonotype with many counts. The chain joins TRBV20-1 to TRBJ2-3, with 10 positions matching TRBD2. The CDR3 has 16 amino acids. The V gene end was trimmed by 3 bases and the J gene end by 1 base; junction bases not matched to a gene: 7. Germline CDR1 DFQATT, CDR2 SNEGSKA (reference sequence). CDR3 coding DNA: TGCAGTGCTAGCAGCGGGAGGGCCTTCGGCACAGATACGCAGTATTTT. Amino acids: CSASSGRAFGTDTQYF.